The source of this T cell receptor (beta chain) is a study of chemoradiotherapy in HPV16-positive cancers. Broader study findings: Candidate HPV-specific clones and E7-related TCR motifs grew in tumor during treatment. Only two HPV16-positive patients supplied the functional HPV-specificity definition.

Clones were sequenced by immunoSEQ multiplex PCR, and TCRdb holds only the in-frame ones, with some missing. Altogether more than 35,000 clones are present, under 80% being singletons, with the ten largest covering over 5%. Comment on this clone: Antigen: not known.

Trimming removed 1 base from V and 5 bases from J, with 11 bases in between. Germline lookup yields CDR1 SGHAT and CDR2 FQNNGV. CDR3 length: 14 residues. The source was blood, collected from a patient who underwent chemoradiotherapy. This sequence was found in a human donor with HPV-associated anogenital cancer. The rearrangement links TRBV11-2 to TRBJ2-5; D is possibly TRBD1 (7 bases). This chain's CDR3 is CASSLVSGGETQYF. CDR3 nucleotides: TGTGCCAGCAGCTTAGTCTCAGGGGGGGAGACCCAGTACTTC.